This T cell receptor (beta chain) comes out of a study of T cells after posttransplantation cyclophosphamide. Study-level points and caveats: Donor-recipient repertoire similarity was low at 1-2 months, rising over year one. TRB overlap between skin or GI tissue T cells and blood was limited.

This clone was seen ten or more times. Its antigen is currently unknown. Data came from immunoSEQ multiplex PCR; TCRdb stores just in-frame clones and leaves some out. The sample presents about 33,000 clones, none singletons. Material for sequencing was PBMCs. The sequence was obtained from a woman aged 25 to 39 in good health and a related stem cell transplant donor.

CDR3 amino acids: CASSRRQGAGETQYF. The DNA for the CDR3 is TGTGCCAGCAGCCGACGACAGGGGGCGGGGGAGACCCAGTACTTC. The rearrangement links TRBV7-2 to TRBJ2-5; 10 nucleotides align to TRBD1. In germline, CDR1 is SGHTA, CDR2 FQGNSA. This CDR3 spans 15 amino acids. The trim removed 5 bases at V and 5 bases at J, leaving 8 bases unmatched.